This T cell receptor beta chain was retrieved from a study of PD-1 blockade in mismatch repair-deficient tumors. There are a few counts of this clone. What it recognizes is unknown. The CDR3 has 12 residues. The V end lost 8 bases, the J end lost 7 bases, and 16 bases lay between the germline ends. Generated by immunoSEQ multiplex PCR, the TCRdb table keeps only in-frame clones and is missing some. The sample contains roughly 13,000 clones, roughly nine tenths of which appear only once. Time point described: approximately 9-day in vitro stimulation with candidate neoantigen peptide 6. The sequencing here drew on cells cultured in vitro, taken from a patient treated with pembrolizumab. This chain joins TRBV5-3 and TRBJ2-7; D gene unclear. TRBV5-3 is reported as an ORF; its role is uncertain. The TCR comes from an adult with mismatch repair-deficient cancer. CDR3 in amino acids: CASSPLGGEQYF. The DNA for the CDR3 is TGTGCCAGCAGCCCCCTGGGTGGGGAGCAGTACTTC.